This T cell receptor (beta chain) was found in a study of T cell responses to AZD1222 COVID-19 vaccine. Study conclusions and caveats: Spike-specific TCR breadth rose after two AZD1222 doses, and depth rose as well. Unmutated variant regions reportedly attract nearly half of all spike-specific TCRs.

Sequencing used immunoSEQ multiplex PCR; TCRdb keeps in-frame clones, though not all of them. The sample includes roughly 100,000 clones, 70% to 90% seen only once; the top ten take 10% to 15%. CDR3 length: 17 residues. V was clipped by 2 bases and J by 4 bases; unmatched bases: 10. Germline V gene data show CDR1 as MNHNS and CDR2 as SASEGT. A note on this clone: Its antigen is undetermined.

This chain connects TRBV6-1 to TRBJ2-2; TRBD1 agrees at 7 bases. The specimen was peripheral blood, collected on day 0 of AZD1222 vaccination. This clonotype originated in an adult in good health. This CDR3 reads CASSEKTGARVTGELFF. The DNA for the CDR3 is TGTGCCAGCAGTGAAAAAACAGGGGCGAGGGTCACCGGGGAGCTGTTTTTT.